This is a list of T cell receptor beta chains from one sample in a study of shared clonotypes between healthy human individuals. The protocol was immunoSEQ multiplex PCR, while the TCRdb copy is restricted to in-frame clones and leaves out a portion. The repertoire consists of about 1 million clones, with about 76% occurring once and the leading ten covering 1.2% to 1.5%. The sequenced sample was memory CD4+ T cells sorted from blood. The origin of the receptors is a man aged 18 to 30 in good health. CDR3s include the opening cysteine and the closing phenylalanine or tryptophan. D genes are given only for firm matches. Some rows mark clone size as missing; the rest say once, few, many or name a class of expanded clone.

j_call d_call v_call clone_size cdr3_aa cdr3_nt
TRBJ2-1 TRBD1 TRBV19 few CASSGQGYEQFF TGTGCCAGTAGCGGACAGGGCTATGAGCAGTTCTTC
TRBJ2-3 NA TRBV7-4 NA CASSLGLPDRKFTDTQYF TGTGCCAGCAGCTTAGGGCTCCCCGATCGGAAGTTCACAGATACGCAGTATTTT
TRBJ1-1 NA TRBV10-1 NA CASSAPGTTEAFF TGCGCCAGCAGTGCACCGGGAACTACTGAAGCTTTCTTT
TRBJ1-6 TRBD1 TRBV19 NA CASSIYRQGGSPLHF TGTGCCAGTAGTATCTACCGACAGGGCGGCTCACCCCTCCACTTT
TRBJ2-6 NA TRBV27 NA CASTDGVTSGANVLTF TGTGCCAGCACCGACGGGGTTACTTCTGGGGCCAACGTCCTGACTTTC
TRBJ1-3 NA TRBV11-2 few CASSFTDQGNTIYF TGTGCCAGCAGCTTCACGGACCAAGGAAACACCATATATTTT
TRBJ1-2 TRBD1 TRBV28 NA CASTPRDRDYGYTF TGTGCCAGCACCCCCAGGGACAGGGACTATGGCTACACCTTC
TRBJ1-1 NA TRBV5-4 NA CASSRSGRGRMNTEAFF TGTGCCAGCAGCCGCTCGGGCAGGGGTAGAATGAACACTGAAGCTTTCTTT
TRBJ2-3 NA TRBV7-9 NA CASSRRQESLSQYF TGTGCCAGCAGCCGCCGACAGGAATCCCTGTCGCAGTATTTT
TRBJ2-2 TRBD2 TRBV2 NA CASSPRSGGARGGELFF TGTGCCAGCAGCCCCAGGAGCGGGGGGGCCAGAGGCGGGGAGCTGTTTTTT
TRBJ1-6 TRBD1 TRBV5-1 few CASSWMTGAASPLHF TGCGCCAGCAGCTGGATGACAGGGGCCGCTTCACCCCTCCACTTT
TRBJ1-1 NA TRBV5-6 many CASSLVKGGTEAFF TGTGCCAGCAGCTTGGTTAAGGGAGGAACTGAAGCTTTCTTT